Below, 21 T cell receptor beta chains from the same sample are listed, as sequenced in a study of cytomegalovirus exposure and HLA in healthy donors. PCR employed 60 Vbeta and 13 Jbeta primers. Using immunoSEQ multiplex PCR, the repertoire was profiled, and TCRdb retains in-frame clones only, with some absent. The sample yields some 120,000 clones, 60% to 75% seen once. Sequencing was performed on PBMCs. Receptors were obtained from a woman between 45 and 60 years old in good health and CMV-seropositive.

This chain links TRBV13 with TRBJ1-1; D gene unclear. Germline V gene data show CDR1 as PRHDT and CDR2 as FYEKMQ (reference sequence). This CDR3 spans 12 amino acids. Trimming took off 5 bases at V and 8 bases at J, with 12 bases between the two ends. Written as DNA, the CDR3 is TGTGCCAGCAGCCCAGGAGGGCCCGAAGCTTTCTTT. Translating it yields CASSPGGPEAFF.

V and J are TRBV15 and TRBJ1-1; TRBD1 aligns across 7 bases. The germline gives CDR1 LNHNV, CDR2 YYDKDF (reference sequence). V was clipped by 2 bases and J by 8 bases; unmatched bases: 8. This CDR3 is built from 14 residues. CDR3 residues: CATSRSAETGEAFF. The DNA for the CDR3 is TGTGCCACCAGCAGATCAGCCGAGACAGGGGAAGCTTTCTTT.

The rearrangement uses TRBV5-1 and TRBJ1-5; D not certain. Germline lookup yields CDR1 SGHRS and CDR2 YFSETQ. V was pared by 3 bases and J by 6 bases, with 10 bases between. The CDR3 is 13 amino acids. The CDR3 bases are TGCGCCAGCAGCTCGGAGGGAAGTCAGCCCCAGCATTTT. This encodes CASSSEGSQPQHF.

V usage is TRBV7-2 and J usage is TRBJ1-1, with 7 nucleotides matching TRBD1. This CDR3 region has 14 residues. The germline V gene has CDR1 SGHTA and CDR2 FQGNSA. The J segment lost 5 bases and the V segment lost 5 bases, leaving 8 bases of the junction unmatched. The CDR3 DNA reads TGTGCCAGCAGCCCCCCGACAGGGCGGACTGAAGCTTTCTTT. This codes for CASSPPTGRTEAFF.

The rearrangement links TRBV9 to TRBJ2-2; the D gene is possibly TRBD2 (5 bases). The CDR3 loop spans 14 amino acids. Germline V gene sequence: CDR1 SGDLS, CDR2 YYNGEE. V dropped 1 base and J dropped 6 bases, with 10 bases sitting between them. In DNA, the CDR3 is TGTGCCAGCAGCGTAAGGACTTTTGCCGGGGAGCTGTTTTTT. Its protein is CASSVRTFAGELFF.

CDR3 residues: CASSRSGAFF. The CDR3 DNA reads as TGCGCCAGCAGTCGCTCGGGGGCTTTCTTT. The chain uses TRBV4-3 and TRBJ1-1; D remains ambiguous. The CDR3 totals 10 residues. The V and J ends lost 6 bases and 11 bases respectively, with 10 bases between them. Per germline, CDR1 LGHNA and CDR2 YSLEER.

The V and J genes are TRBV9 and TRBJ2-5, with TRBD2 identical over 7 bases. V lost 4 bases and J lost 1; bases outside the gene matches: 4. Per germline, CDR1 SGDLS and CDR2 YYNGEE. This CDR3 is 14 amino acids long. DNA of the CDR3: TGTGCCAGCAGCCGGAGCGGGATCCAAGAGACCCAGTACTTC. Its translation: CASSRSGIQETQYF. The full variable domain, in which reference TRBV9 and TRBJ2-5 provide the parts outside the CDR3, is DSGVTQTPKHLITATGQRVTLRCSPRSGDLSVYWYQQSLDQGLQFLIQYYNGEERAKGNILERFSAQQFPDLHSELNLSSLELGDSALYFCASSRSGIQETQYFGPGTRLLVL.

A word on this clone: Lacking the conserved final phenylalanine or tryptophan, this CDR3 likely reflects a read error. The chain couples TRBV6-5 to TRBJ1-1; a possible D gene is TRBD1 (5 bases). Trimming removed 4 bases at V and 5 bases at J, with 8 bases between. The CDR3 contains 12 residues. Germline V gives CDR1 MNHEY, CDR2 SVGAGI. The CDR3 sequence is CASSWGETEAFL. The DNA of the CDR3 is TGTGCCAGCAGTTGGGGCGAAACTGAAGCTTTCCTT.

The chain carries TRBV7-8 and TRBJ2-5; 9 nucleotides align to TRBD1. The germline gives CDR1 SGHVS, CDR2 FQNEAQ. This CDR3 is built from 17 residues. V lost 7 bases to trimming and J lost 2 bases; unmatched junction nucleotides: 14. The CDR3 DNA sequence: TGTGCCAGCACCTCGACAGGGGGGGTAATCGGACAAGAGACCCAGTACTTC. As protein: CASTSTGGVIGQETQYF.

V gene TRBV5-8 combines with J gene TRBJ1-3, with a possible D match to TRBD1 (6 bases). CDR3 length equals 11 residues. CDR1 is SGHTS and CDR2 is YDEGEE in the germline V gene. The ends were cut back, 0 bases at V and 11 bases at J, with 6 bases in the middle. The CDR3 DNA is TGTGCCAGCAGCTTGGCAGGGGCCATATATTTT. Amino acids: CASSLAGAIYF.

V is TRBV11-3 and J is TRBJ2-7, with 7 positions matching TRBD2. V gave up 4 bases and J gave up 6 bases; unmatched junction bases: 3. The CDR3 is 12 amino acids. Germline assignment: CDR1 SGHNT and CDR2 YENEEA. CDR3 DNA: TGTGCCAGCAGCTCGTTAGCGGGCGAGCAGTACTTC. Translation: CASSSLAGEQYF.

V usage is TRBV28 and J usage is TRBJ2-1, with 7 bases matching TRBD2. The germline CDR1 and CDR2 sequences are MDHEN and SYDVKM. This CDR3 has 15 residues. The ends lost 6 bases at V and 3 bases at J; junction bases unmatched: 8. Written as DNA, the CDR3 is TGTGCCAGCAGGAAGCGGGGTGGAAACTACAATGAGCAGTTCTTC. It yields the protein CASRKRGGNYNEQFF.

V is TRBV5-8 and J is TRBJ2-5, with 7 bases identical to TRBD2. The V gene's germline CDR1 is SGHTS and CDR2 YDEGEE. Trimming cost V 4 bases and J 1 base; bases outside gene matches: 4. CDR3 size: 14 residues. CDR3 coding DNA: TGTGCCAGCAGCCTAGGGACTACCCAAGAGACCCAGTACTTC. This gives the protein CASSLGTTQETQYF.

This sequence joins TRBV5-4 and TRBJ2-5; D possibly corresponds to TRBD1 (6 bases). Germline lookup yields CDR1 SGHNT and CDR2 YYREEE (reference sequence). The CDR3 covers 14 residues. V lost 4 bases, J lost 2 bases, and 12 bases lay in between. The CDR3 loop is CASSARDKQETQYF. DNA for the CDR3: TGTGCCAGCAGCGCCCGGGACAAACAAGAGACCCAGTACTTC. Looking up the rest from reference TRBV5-4 and TRBJ2-5 gives the full variable domain: ETGVTQSPTHLIKTRGQQVTLRCSSQSGHNTVSWYQQALGQGPQFIFQYYREEENGRGNFPPRFSGLQFPNYSSELNVNALELDDSALYLCASSARDKQETQYFGPGTRLLVL.

The V and J genes are TRBV7-2 and TRBJ1-2, with D hard to call. The V and J ends lost 5 bases and 4 bases respectively, with 11 bases between them. The CDR3 loop spans 13 amino acids. CDR1 is SGHTA, CDR2 FQGNSA, per germline. The CDR3 protein is CASSPGGPYGYTF. The CDR3 DNA reads as TGTGCCAGCAGCCCGGGAGGACCCTATGGCTACACCTTC.

This clone has more than one count but fewer than ten. This chain uses TRBV7-9 with TRBJ2-5; TRBD2 might be the D (7 bases). This CDR3 has 15 amino acids. Trimming took 5 bases from V and 5 from J, leaving 18 bases between them. Looked up from germline, CDR1 is SEHNR and CDR2 is FQNEAQ (reference sequence). CDR3 sequence (DNA): TGTGCCAGCAGCACTGTGGGGGGGCCCTACGAGACCCAGTACTTC. As protein: CASSTVGGPYETQYF.

The chain recombines TRBV2 with TRBJ2-4; 10 positions match TRBD2. Germline CDR1 is SNHLY and CDR2 is FYNNEI. The CDR3 is made up of 14 amino acids. V lost 6 bases, J lost 5 bases, and 4 bases stayed unmatched. The CDR3 DNA follows: TGTGCCAGCAGACCAGGACTAGCGGAAAACATTCAGTACTTC. Residues: CASRPGLAENIQYF.

The sample holds one count of this clone. V gene TRBV29-1 combines with J gene TRBJ2-1; D may be TRBD2 (5 bases). The germline V gene encodes CDR1 SQVTM and CDR2 ANQGSEA. The CDR3 runs to 12 residues. The V end was cut by 4 bases, the J end by 10 bases, with 14 bases between. The CDR3 sequence: CSVVRGPGEQFF. The DNA of the CDR3 is TGCAGCGTTGTAAGAGGGCCCGGCGAGCAGTTCTTC.

The chain links TRBV19 to TRBJ2-7, with 10 bases lining up with TRBD1. CDR1 is LNHDA, CDR2 SQIVND, per germline (reference sequence). CDR3 length equals 14 residues. The V gene end was trimmed by 4 bases and the J gene end by 2 bases; junction bases not matched to a gene: 2. The CDR3 reads CASSRGQGPYEQYF. The CDR3 nucleotides are TGTGCCAGTAGTAGGGGACAGGGGCCCTACGAGCAGTACTTC.

V usage is TRBV2 and J usage is TRBJ2-2, with a possible D match to TRBD2 (6 bases). This CDR3 region has 16 residues. V gave up 4 bases and J gave up 4 bases, with 16 bases separating them. Germline values: CDR1 SNHLY, CDR2 FYNNEI. The CDR3 here is CASSGTGGATTGELFF. The DNA of the CDR3 is TGTGCCAGCAGTGGAACCGGGGGAGCGACCACCGGGGAGCTGTTTTTT.

V is TRBV6-6 and J is TRBJ1-5; 7 bases fit TRBD1. The junction had 15 bases not matched to a gene; V was cut back by 8 bases and J by 5 bases. The germline CDR1 and CDR2 sequences are MNHNY and SVGAGI (reference sequence). This CDR3 spans 16 amino acids. CDR3 in DNA: TGTGCCAGCTGCCACCGAGCGACAGGGATCTATCAGCCCCAGCATTTT. Translation: CASCHRATGIYQPQHF.